Following are 28 T cell receptor beta chains from one sample sequenced in a study of blood T cells in healthy people across ages. The use of a sample-barcoded 5' primer and a J-beta primer mix characterized a second PCR of about 6 to 12 cycles. Via MiXCR, TCRdb re-called the 5' RACE reads, giving one row per CDR3 protein. Among about 800,000 distinct CDR3 sequences, more than 35% were seen once, and the ten largest hold about a sixth. The sequenced material came from blood. All receptors come from an elderly man in good health.

Only a few counts were recorded for this clonotype. This chain uses TRBV27 with TRBJ2-3, with TRBD2 matching over 7 bases. Germline CDR1 MNHEY, CDR2 SMNVEV (reference sequence). Germline trimming cut 5 bases from V and 5 bases from J; bases unmatched to any gene: 13. CDR3 length: 16 residues. In DNA form, the CDR3 reads TGTGCCAGCAGTCCTCTTTCGGGAGGTTTTGTAGATACGCAGTATTTT. This codes for CASSPLSGGFVDTQYF.

Comment on this clonotype: A much larger clone differs from this one at a single base, so this may be a read error. This sequence joins TRBV6-2 or TRBV6-3 and TRBJ2-7; D uncertain. This CDR3 spans 14 amino acids. V was clipped by 5 bases and J by 3 bases, with 14 bases between them. In germline, CDR1 is MNHEY, CDR2 SVGEGT. This CDR3 reads CASSDDGSDYEQYF. The CDR3 DNA follows: TGTGCCAGCAGTGATGACGGCAGTGACTACGAGCAGTACTTC.

This clonotype was detected many times. The rearrangement links TRBV5-8 to TRBJ2-7; 7 nucleotides align to TRBD2. Losses at the gene ends were 0 bases for V and 2 bases for J; bases not matched to a gene: 8. The CDR3 has 16 residues. Germline CDR1 SGHTS, CDR2 YDEGEE. The CDR3 reads CASSLAGLGFPYEQYF. CDR3 DNA: TGTGCCAGCAGCTTGGCCGGACTAGGATTCCCCTACGAGCAGTACTTC.

This chain uses TRBV7-9 with TRBJ2-5; TRBD2 is a possible D gene (6 bases). The V end lost 5 bases, the J end lost 5 bases, and 15 bases lay between the germline ends. CDR3 length equals 14 residues. CDR1 and CDR2 from the germline V gene are SEHNR and FQNEAQ (reference sequence). This chain's CDR3 is CASSLLTSSETQYF. For the CDR3, the DNA is TGTGCCAGCAGCCTACTGACTAGTAGCGAGACCCAGTACTTC.

The gene calls are TRBV2 and TRBJ2-5; no definite D call. The closer fit of TRBJ2-7 to the DNA end suggests the J call may be wrong. From germline, CDR1 is SNHLY and CDR2 FYNNEI. This CDR3 has 10 amino acids. The CDR3 DNA sequence: TGTGCCAGCAGTGTTTCCGAGCAGTACTTC. It is translated as CASSVSEQYF.

This clonotype turned up a few times. This chain connects TRBV7-9 to TRBJ2-1; TRBD2 aligns across 8 bases. Germline V gives CDR1 SEHNR, CDR2 FQNEAQ (reference sequence). The CDR3 contains 13 residues. V was clipped by 5 bases and J by 5 bases; unmatched bases: 2. The CDR3 bases are TGTGCCAGCAGCCGGGAGGGGGACAATGAGCAGTTCTTC. Its protein product is CASSREGDNEQFF.

This clonotype was detected a few times. This chain uses TRBV7-2 with TRBJ2-7; D gene uncertain. The V and J ends lost 2 bases and 3 bases respectively, with 8 bases between them. From germline, CDR1 is SGHTA and CDR2 FQGNSA. The CDR3 has 13 amino acids. DNA of the CDR3: TGTGCCAGCAGCTTATCAGAAATCTACGAGCAGTACTTC. It yields the protein CASSLSEIYEQYF.

This clonotype was observed a few times. The rearrangement uses TRBV7-2 and TRBJ1-6, with D hard to call. V was cut by 5 bases and J by 6 bases, with 8 bases left in between. The CDR3 is made up of 13 amino acids. CDR1 SGHTA and CDR2 FQGNSA come from the germline V gene. DNA of the CDR3: TGTGCCAGCAGCGCAGCGATTAATTCACCCCTCCACTTT. It specifies CASSAAINSPLHF.

V usage is TRBV5-1 and J usage is TRBJ1-1; 9 positions match TRBD1. The J segment lost 3 bases and the V segment lost 9 bases, leaving 9 bases of the junction unmatched. The CDR3 is 14 amino acids. CDR1 is SGHRS, CDR2 YFSETQ, per germline. The CDR3 loop reads CAIPQGASDTEAFF. The CDR3 DNA reads as TGCGCCATCCCACAGGGGGCATCGGACACTGAAGCTTTCTTT.

The chain combines TRBV20-1 with TRBJ2-1, with 12 positions matching TRBD2. The CDR3 totals 13 residues. The V segment lost 4 bases and the J segment 6 bases; nucleotides outside the gene matches: 1. Germline CDR1 and CDR2: DFQATT and SNEGSKA (reference sequence). Here the CDR3 reads CSATSGGANEQFF. CDR3 sequence (DNA): TGCAGTGCTACTAGCGGGGGGGCCAATGAGCAGTTCTTC.

J is TRBJ2-7 and V is TRBV5-1; 8 nucleotides match TRBD1. The CDR3 extends over 15 amino acids. Germline lookup yields CDR1 SGHRS and CDR2 YFSETQ. The ends lost 4 bases at V and 2 bases at J; junction bases unmatched: 8. CDR3 residues: CASSPVGTGTYEQYF. DNA of the CDR3: TGCGCCAGCAGCCCCGTTGGGACAGGCACCTACGAGCAGTACTTC.

This clonotype appeared a few times. CDR3 coding DNA: TGTGCCAGCAGTTCAACAGGGAGGGACGGGGAGCTGTTTTTT. Protein sequence: CASSSTGRDGELFF. The chain links TRBV28 to TRBJ2-2; D is perhaps TRBD2 (7 bases). Trimming left V 4 bases short and J 7 bases short, with 13 bases between. Looked up from germline, CDR1 is MDHEN and CDR2 is SYDVKM. The CDR3 runs 14 residues. Full variable domain (remainder filled in from reference TRBV28 and TRBJ2-2): DVKVTQSSRYLVKRTGEKVFLECVQDMDHENMFWYRQDPGLGLRLIYFSYDVKMKEKGDIPEGYSVSREKKERFSLILESASTNQTSMYLCASSSTGRDGELFFGEGSRLTVL.

The chain couples TRBV11-3 to TRBJ2-1, with D perhaps given as TRBD1 or TRBD2 (6 bases each). Between the trimmed V and J ends, which lost 5 bases and 7 bases, there was a span of 18 bases. Germline CDR1 is SGHNT and CDR2 is YENEEA. The CDR3 is 15 amino acids. In DNA, the CDR3 is TGTGCCAGCAGCCCGCGTCGGGGGCTGGGGAATGAGCAGTTCTTC. Its translation is CASSPRRGLGNEQFF.

The table lists this clonotype with a few counts. CDR3 sequence: CAISESRNTYEQYF. In nucleotides, the CDR3 is TGTGCCATCAGTGAGTCGAGGAATACCTACGAGCAGTACTTC. The chain combines TRBV10-3 with TRBJ2-7; D unclear. Between the trimmed V and J ends, which lost 0 bases and 2 bases, there was a span of 8 bases. This CDR3 is 14 amino acids long. CDR1 and CDR2 from the germline V gene are ENHRY and SYGVKD.

This chain connects TRBV11-2 to TRBJ2-1, with 9 bases that match TRBD2. CDR3 length: 16 residues. The ends lost 5 bases at V and 8 bases at J; junction bases unmatched: 13. Germline V lookup: CDR1 SGHAT, CDR2 FQNNGV. In DNA, the CDR3 is TGTGCCAGCAGCCCGATCTTAGCGGGAGCCGGATATGAGCAGTTCTTC. Translated: CASSPILAGAGYEQFF. Drawing the rest from reference TRBV11-2 and TRBJ2-1, the complete variable domain is EAGVAQSPRYKIIEKRQSVAFWCNPISGHATLYWYQQILGQGPKLLIQFQNNGVVDDSQLPKDRFSAERLKGVDSTLKIQPAKLEDSAVYLCASSPILAGAGYEQFFGPGTRLTVL.

This chain uses TRBV7-2 with TRBJ2-1, with unresolved D. CDR1 is SGHTA and CDR2 is FQGNSA in the germline V gene. V gave up 6 bases and J gave up 7 bases, with 13 bases separating them. The CDR3 covers 13 residues. The CDR3 sequence: CASSPRQANEQFF. The DNA for the CDR3 is TGTGCCAGCAGTCCAAGGCAGGCAAATGAGCAGTTCTTC.

V gene TRBV7-2 combines with J gene TRBJ2-3, with D perhaps TRBD2 (6 bases). Trimming left V 4 bases short and J 12 bases short, with 17 bases between. CDR3 length: 13 residues. Germline V gives CDR1 SGHTA, CDR2 FQGNSA. The CDR3 DNA follows: TGTGCCAGCAGCTCCCTTGACGGGAGAGATCAGTATTTT. It encodes CASSSLDGRDQYF.

V and J are TRBV27 and TRBJ2-7; possible D gene TRBD1, 5 bases. Trimming took 5 bases from V and 5 from J, leaving 13 bases between them. The CDR3 length is 13 residues. Germline values: CDR1 MNHEY, CDR2 SMNVEV (reference sequence). CDR3 bases: TGTGCCAGCAGTGTCTCAGGGCCCCACGAGCAGTACTTC. Its protein product is CASSVSGPHEQYF.

This clonotype has a count of ten or more. V and J are TRBV29-1 and TRBJ2-5, with TRBD2 identical over 8 bases. CDR3 length equals 11 residues. The junction had 1 base not matched to a gene; V was cut back by 6 bases and J by 4 bases. The germline V gene has CDR1 SQVTM and CDR2 ANQGSEA. The DNA of the CDR3 is TGCAGCGTCCGGGAGGGAGAGACCCAGTACTTC. It encodes CSVREGETQYF. Full variable domain (remainder filled in from reference TRBV29-1 and TRBJ2-5): SAVISQKPSRDICQRGTSLTIQCQVDSQVTMMFWYRQQPGQSLTLIATANQGSEATYESGFVIDKFPISRPNLTFSTLTVSNMSPEDSSIYLCSVREGETQYFGPGTRLLVL.

This sequence joins TRBV20-1 and TRBJ2-2; 7 bases match TRBD2. With 3 bases clipped from V and 2 bases from J, the junction kept 6 bases outside the gene matches. Germline-derived CDR1 and CDR2 are DFQATT and SNEGSKA (reference sequence). This CDR3 has 15 residues. The CDR3 sequence is CSARGGTVNTGELFF. The DNA of the CDR3 is TGCAGTGCTAGGGGAGGGACGGTCAACACCGGGGAGCTGTTTTTT.

This chain links TRBV3-1 with TRBJ2-5, with unresolved D. V shed 10 bases and J shed 4 bases, with 13 bases lying between them. Germline V gives CDR1 LGHDT, CDR2 YNNKEL (reference sequence). This CDR3 region has 12 residues. The CDR3 loop is CATQTWGETQYF. CDR3 in DNA: TGTGCCACCCAAACTTGGGGAGAGACCCAGTACTTC.

The V and J genes are TRBV7-2 and TRBJ2-3; TRBD2 agrees at 13 bases. Per germline, CDR1 SGHTA and CDR2 FQGNSA. The V gene end was trimmed by 6 bases and the J gene end by 1 base; junction bases not matched to a gene: 7. The CDR3 length is 17 residues. The CDR3: CASRWTSGRGGTDTQYF. The CDR3 DNA sequence: TGTGCCAGCAGATGGACTAGCGGGAGAGGCGGCACAGATACGCAGTATTTT.

CDR3 bases: TGCAGTGCTAGTATGGGCAGCCCCTCTGGAAACACCATATATTTT. Amino acid sequence: CSASMGSPSGNTIYF. V usage is TRBV20-1 and J usage is TRBJ1-3; D gene ambiguous. V lost 3 bases and J lost 0, with 12 bases in between. This CDR3 has 15 residues. CDR1 is DFQATT and CDR2 is SNEGSKA in the germline V gene (reference sequence).

The V gene is TRBV20-1, the J gene TRBJ2-7; 7 bases are shared with TRBD1. This CDR3 comprises 12 residues. Losses at the gene ends were 4 bases for V and 5 bases for J; bases not matched to a gene: 5. CDR1 DFQATT and CDR2 SNEGSKA come from the germline V gene (reference sequence). The CDR3 protein is CSATRGSDEQYF. For the CDR3, the DNA is TGCAGTGCTACCAGGGGGAGTGACGAGCAGTACTTC.

About this clonotype: Since a much larger clone is just one base distant, this may be a read error. The V call is TRBV5-1, the J call TRBJ2-1; 9 bases are a match to TRBD2. CDR3 length equals 15 residues. Germline CDR1 is SGHRS and CDR2 is YFSETQ. The ends lost 4 bases at V and 8 bases at J; junction bases unmatched: 10. CDR3 amino acids: CASSIGRAGGHEQFF. DNA of the CDR3: TGCGCCAGCAGCATCGGACGAGCGGGAGGACATGAGCAGTTCTTC.

This clonotype was counted a single time. This chain connects TRBV14 to TRBJ1-2, with 7 bases lining up with TRBD1. The V gene's germline CDR1 is SGHDN and CDR2 FVKESK. This CDR3 contains 16 residues. V lost 4 bases to trimming and J lost 1 base; unmatched junction nucleotides: 9. CDR3 sequence: CASSLRDRPLNYGYTF. CDR3 in DNA: TGTGCCAGCAGCCTCCGGGACAGACCACTTAACTATGGCTACACCTTC.

V is TRBV28 and J is TRBJ2-6, with D uncertain. Trimming cost V 8 bases and J 1 base, with 15 bases left between them. This CDR3 contains 16 residues. CDR1 and CDR2 (germline): MDHEN, SYDVKM. CDR3: CASARHGPSGANVLTF. CDR3 in DNA: TGTGCCAGCGCCAGACATGGACCATCTGGGGCCAACGTCCTGACTTTC.

The count of this clonotype is one. The rearrangement links TRBV5-1 to TRBJ2-1; a possible D gene is TRBD2 (5 bases). The CDR3 is 15 residues long. The germline V gene encodes CDR1 SGHRS and CDR2 YFSETQ. The V end was cut by 7 bases, the J end by 2 bases, with 16 bases between. This chain's CDR3 is CASGVSSGTYNEQFF. The CDR3 DNA is TGCGCCAGCGGGGTCTCATCCGGGACCTACAATGAGCAGTTCTTC.